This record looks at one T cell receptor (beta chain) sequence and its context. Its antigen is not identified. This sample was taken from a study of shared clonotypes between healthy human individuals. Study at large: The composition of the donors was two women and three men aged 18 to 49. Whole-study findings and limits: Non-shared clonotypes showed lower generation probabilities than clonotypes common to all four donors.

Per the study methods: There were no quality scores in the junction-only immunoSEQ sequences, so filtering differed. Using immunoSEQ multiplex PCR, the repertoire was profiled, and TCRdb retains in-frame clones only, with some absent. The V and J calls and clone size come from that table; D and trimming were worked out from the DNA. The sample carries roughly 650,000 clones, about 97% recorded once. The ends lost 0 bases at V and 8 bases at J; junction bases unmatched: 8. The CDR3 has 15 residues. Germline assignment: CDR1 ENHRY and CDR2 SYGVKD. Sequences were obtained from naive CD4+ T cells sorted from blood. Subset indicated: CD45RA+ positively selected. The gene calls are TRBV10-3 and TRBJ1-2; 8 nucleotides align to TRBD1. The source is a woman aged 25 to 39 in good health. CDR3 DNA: TGTGCCATCAGTGAGTCCGGGCAGGGGGCGAAAGGCTACACCTTC. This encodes CAISESGQGAKGYTF.